This passage covers 28 T cell receptor beta chains from one sample sequenced in a study of identical twins. TCRdb itself ran the 5' RACE reads through MiXCR, one entry per CDR3 protein. The sample carries 1.5 million to 2 million distinct CDR3 sequences, 25% to 35% recorded once. The sample consisted of cord blood. The receptors were gathered from a newborn girl in good health.

This clonotype has just a few counts. The J gene is TRBJ1-3, the V gene TRBV5-1; TRBD1 matches at 8 bases. Germline V lookup: CDR1 SGHRS, CDR2 YFSETQ. V shed 4 bases, J shed 2 bases, and the junction held 8 bases outside the gene matches. CDR3 length: 16 residues. The CDR3 spells CASSPTGVSAGNTIYF. For the CDR3, the DNA is TGCGCCAGCAGCCCGACAGGGGTGTCGGCTGGAAACACCATATATTTT.

CDR3 protein: CASSLEGREKDNSPLHF. The CDR3 DNA is TGTGCCAGCAGCTTAGAGGGCAGGGAGAAGGATAATTCACCCCTCCACTTT. V is TRBV7-8 and J is TRBJ1-6; tentative D call: TRBD1 (5 bases). The germline CDR1 and CDR2 sequences are SGHVS and FQNEAQ. The CDR3 is 17 amino acids. Trimming removed 1 base at V and 5 bases at J, with 15 bases between.

This rearrangement joins TRBV2 to TRBJ1-6, with D perhaps TRBD1 (6 bases). From germline, CDR1 is SNHLY and CDR2 FYNNEI. This CDR3 comprises 16 residues. V lost 6 bases to trimming and J lost 6 bases, with 18 bases between them. DNA of the CDR3: TGTGCCAGCAGATCCACAGGGAAGGGGCTTAATTCACCCCTCCACTTT. Residues: CASRSTGKGLNSPLHF.

This clonotype has only a few counts. This chain links TRBV28 with TRBJ2-7, with D unclear. CDR1 is MDHEN, CDR2 SYDVKM, per germline. Between the trimmed V and J ends, which lost 1 base and 3 bases, there was a span of 10 bases. This CDR3 spans 14 amino acids. The CDR3: CASSLFGEVYEQYF. As DNA, the CDR3 is TGTGCCAGCAGTTTATTTGGGGAAGTCTACGAGCAGTACTTC.

This clonotype was found once. This chain uses TRBV5-1 with TRBJ1-1; no clear D gene. V lost 4 bases and J lost 2, with 18 bases in between. Germline V gene sequence: CDR1 SGHRS, CDR2 YFSETQ. This CDR3 is 16 amino acids long. The CDR3 sequence is CASSDQGGKLNTEAFF. Here the CDR3 DNA reads TGCGCCAGCAGCGACCAAGGAGGCAAATTAAACACTGAAGCTTTCTTT.

The V call is TRBV3-1, the J call TRBJ2-1; 8 nucleotides agree with TRBD2. V lost 6 bases and J lost 5; bases outside the gene matches: 12. The length of the CDR3 is 16 residues. The germline V gene encodes CDR1 LGHDT and CDR2 YNNKEL (reference sequence). The CDR3 nucleotides read TGTGCCAGCAGTTCTATAGGCGGGAGGAGTCACAATGAGCAGTTCTTC. Its translation is CASSSIGGRSHNEQFF.

A few counts support this clonotype. This chain connects TRBV4-1 to TRBJ2-4; 10 positions match TRBD2. The end of the DNA fits TRBJ2-7 better, so the J call may be wrong. The CDR3 has 16 residues. CDR1 and CDR2 (germline): MGHRA, YSYEKL. CDR3 protein: CASRPTSGFLRNEQYF. Written as DNA, the CDR3 is TGCGCCAGCAGGCCGACTAGCGGGTTCCTTAGGAACGAGCAGTACTTC.

This clonotype was observed a few times. The CDR3 loop reads CATSDPPYNEQYF. The CDR3 DNA is TGTGCCACCAGTGATCCCCCCTACAATGAGCAGTACTTC. The V and J genes are TRBV24-1 and TRBJ2-1; D is ambiguous. The J call may be in error: the DNA end matches TRBJ2-7 better. The CDR3 is 13 amino acids. Germline CDR1 is KGHDR and CDR2 is SFDVKD.

This clonotype was seen more than once but under ten times. V and J are TRBV5-1 and TRBJ1-2; no reliable D call. V was cut by 4 bases and J by 1 base, with 14 bases left in between. CDR1 is SGHRS and CDR2 is YFSETQ in the germline V gene. The CDR3 is 15 residues long. CDR3 coding DNA: TGCGCCAGCAGCGGGCAGGCAGGACTTAACTATGGCTACACCTTC. Translated, it gives CASSGQAGLNYGYTF. The full variable domain, rest sourced from reference TRBV5-1 and TRBJ1-2, is KAGVTQTPRYLIKTRGQQVTLSCSPISGHRSVSWYQQTPGQGLQFLFEYFSETQRNKGNFPGRFSGRQFSNSRSEMNVSTLELGDSALYLCASSGQAGLNYGYTFGSGTRLTVV.

This clonotype was seen a few times. The V call is TRBV27, the J call TRBJ1-5; 8 bases agree with TRBD1. Germline lookup yields CDR1 MNHEY and CDR2 SMNVEV (reference sequence). The CDR3 covers 17 residues. V was pared by 5 bases and J by 2 bases, with 11 bases of the junction left unmatched. The DNA for the CDR3 is TGTGCCAGCAGTGGATCCGGGGCAGGGGGCGGCAATCAGCCCCAGCATTTT. It codes for CASSGSGAGGGNQPQHF.

This rearrangement joins TRBV7-7 to TRBJ2-3, with a possible D match to TRBD1 (6 bases). V gave up 7 bases and J gave up 1 base, with 9 bases separating them. Germline CDR1 is SSHAT and CDR2 is FNYEAQ (reference sequence). CDR3 length equals 13 residues. The CDR3 coding sequence is TGTGCCAGCACAGGGGATCGCACAGATACGCAGTATTTT. Its translation is CASTGDRTDTQYF.

There are many counts of this clonotype. CDR3 loop: CASSQEKIAGPKYNEQFF. Written as DNA, the CDR3 is TGTGCCAGCAGCCAAGAAAAGATAGCGGGACCGAAGTACAATGAGCAGTTCTTC. The V call is TRBV4-2, the J call TRBJ2-1; TRBD2 matches 8 bases. V shed 0 bases, J shed 4 bases, and the junction held 11 bases outside the gene matches. The CDR3 is 18 amino acids. Germline-derived CDR1 and CDR2 are LGHNA and YNFKEQ.

The chain joins TRBV4-2 to TRBJ2-1, with D perhaps matching TRBD1 or TRBD2 (5 bases each). Matching the DNA end better, TRBJ2-7 makes the J call doubtful. Germline V gene data show CDR1 as LGHNA and CDR2 as YNFKEQ. There are 16 residues in the CDR3. The CDR3 nucleotides are TGTGCCAGCAGCCAAGATCAAGGGGACGGCCTTTACGAGCAGTACTTC. The encoded protein is CASSQDQGDGLYEQYF.

Only a few counts were recorded for this clonotype. This chain connects TRBV4-2 to TRBJ2-2; the match to TRBD2 covers 7 bases. Germline assignment: CDR1 LGHNA and CDR2 YNFKEQ. The CDR3 spans 16 residues. After removal of 0 bases from V and 16 bases from J, the junction contained 17 bases not matched to a gene. The CDR3 is CASSQEYGGNTGSKFF. The CDR3, as DNA: TGTGCCAGCAGCCAAGAATACGGGGGGAACACCGGGTCAAAGTTTTTT.

The chain joins TRBV28 to TRBJ1-2; perhaps TRBD1 as D (6 bases). Germline V CDR1 and CDR2: MDHEN, SYDVKM. The V and J ends lost 1 base and 2 bases respectively, with 14 bases between them. The CDR3 length is 16 residues. The CDR3 coding sequence is TGTGCCAGCAGTTTATACGGGACGGGACAAAACTATGGCTACACCTTC. Its protein is CASSLYGTGQNYGYTF.

This clonotype has a count of ten or more. As DNA, the CDR3 is TGCAGCGTCCTGAGCTATGGCTACACCTTC. Protein product: CSVLSYGYTF. The rearrangement uses TRBV29-1 and TRBJ1-2; D unresolved. CDR1 SQVTM and CDR2 ANQGSEA come from the germline V gene. The ends were cut back, 6 bases at V and 4 bases at J, with 6 bases in the middle. The CDR3 runs to 10 residues.

This clonotype has a count of ten or more. The CDR3 loop reads CSVEAPGTGTYEQYF. CDR3 coding DNA: TGCAGCGTTGAAGCGCCTGGGACAGGGACCTACGAGCAGTACTTC. The rearrangement links TRBV29-1 to TRBJ2-7; TRBD1 agrees at 9 bases. This CDR3 contains 15 residues. CDR1 is SQVTM, CDR2 ANQGSEA, per germline. The V gene end was trimmed by 1 base and the J gene end by 2 bases; junction bases not matched to a gene: 6.

This clonotype came up a few times. J is TRBJ1-2 and V is TRBV6-4, with TRBD1 matching over 8 bases. The CDR3 length is 15 residues. With 3 bases clipped from V and 2 bases from J, the junction kept 5 bases outside the gene matches. CDR1 and CDR2 from the germline V gene are MRHNA and SNTAGT. The DNA of the CDR3 is TGTGCCAGCAGTGATTTTGGACAGGGAAACTATGGCTACACCTTC. It codes for CASSDFGQGNYGYTF.

This chain joins TRBV20-1 and TRBJ2-5; no definite D call. From germline, CDR1 is DFQATT and CDR2 SNEGSKA (reference sequence). V was shortened by 3 bases and J by 1 base, with 6 bases between the two germline ends. This CDR3 is 12 amino acids long. In DNA form, the CDR3 reads TGCAGTGCTAGTCAGCCCCAAGAGACCCAGTACTTC. It specifies CSASQPQETQYF.

This rearrangement joins TRBV9 to TRBJ2-1; perhaps TRBD2 as D (6 bases). The CDR3 contains 16 residues. Germline CDR1 SGDLS, CDR2 YYNGEE. Trimming removed 1 base from V and 2 bases from J, with 13 bases in between. For the CDR3, the DNA is TGTGCCAGCAGCGTAAGGGAGGCCCTTACCTACAATGAGCAGTTCTTC. As protein: CASSVREALTYNEQFF.

This clonotype has more than one count but fewer than ten. This chain links TRBV28 with TRBJ2-3; 14 bases agree with TRBD2. Germline V gene sequence: CDR1 MDHEN, CDR2 SYDVKM. Unmatched junction bases numbered 8, after V lost 5 bases and J lost 4 bases. The CDR3 has 17 residues. The CDR3 loop is CASSSPGLAGVADTQYF. In nucleotides, the CDR3 is TGTGCCAGCAGTAGCCCGGGACTAGCGGGAGTTGCAGATACGCAGTATTTT.

This clonotype was observed a handful of times. The V call is TRBV6-1, the J call TRBJ2-5, with 8 bases lining up with TRBD2. The J segment lost 5 bases and the V segment lost 1 base, leaving 9 bases of the junction unmatched. The germline gives CDR1 MNHNS, CDR2 SASEGT. This CDR3 is built from 16 residues. CDR3 bases: TGTGCCAGCAGTGAAGTGGTCAGGACTAGCCGGGAGACCCAGTACTTC. This codes for CASSEVVRTSRETQYF.

This chain uses TRBV20-1 with TRBJ1-5, with unresolved D. V was trimmed by 2 bases and J by 3 bases, leaving 8 bases between them. Germline lookup yields CDR1 DFQATT and CDR2 SNEGSKA (reference sequence). The CDR3 loop spans 13 amino acids. The CDR3 reads CSARPGPNQPQHF. The CDR3 DNA reads TGCAGTGCTAGACCGGGCCCCAATCAGCCCCAGCATTTT.

Only a few counts were recorded for this clonotype. The CDR3, as DNA: TGCAGCGTTGGTCGGATAGCGGGGGGCGACAATGAGCAGTTCTTC. Translated: CSVGRIAGGDNEQFF. The V and J genes are TRBV29-1 and TRBJ2-1; 10 bases are a match to TRBD2. The CDR3 extends over 15 amino acids. The germline V gene has CDR1 SQVTM and CDR2 ANQGSEA. The V segment lost 4 bases and the J segment 5 bases; nucleotides outside the gene matches: 8.

This sequence joins TRBV3-1 and TRBJ2-3; perhaps TRBD2 as D (5 bases). The CDR3 is 13 amino acids. CDR1 is LGHDT and CDR2 is YNNKEL in the germline V gene (reference sequence). Trimming left V 6 bases short and J 3 bases short, with 10 bases between. The CDR3 protein is CASRPRLTDTQYF. Here the CDR3 DNA reads TGTGCCAGCAGGCCGAGACTAACAGATACGCAGTATTTT.

This rearrangement joins TRBV7-2 to TRBJ2-5; D might be TRBD2 (5 bases). CDR3 length equals 13 residues. From germline, CDR1 is SGHTA and CDR2 FQGNSA. V was clipped by 6 bases and J by 2 bases, with 10 bases between them. Here the CDR3 reads CASSTIAQETQYF. The CDR3 region has the DNA TGTGCCAGCAGTACGATAGCGCAAGAGACCCAGTACTTC.

In its sample, this clonotype was seen once. Germline and junction disagree at one end, which may indicate a read error. CDR3 residues: CSARDQASSYNSPPHF. CDR3 sequence (DNA): TGCAGTGCTAGAGATCAGGCTAGCTCCTATAATTCACCCCCCCACTTT. The chain has TRBV20-1 and TRBJ1-6; D is unresolved. The CDR3 spans 16 residues. Germline V gene sequence: CDR1 DFQATT, CDR2 SNEGSKA (reference sequence).

The J gene is TRBJ2-3, the V gene TRBV12-3 or TRBV12-4; a weak D match, TRBD2 (6 bases). The CDR3 totals 15 residues. V lost 3 bases and J 1 base, leaving 11 bases between the germline ends. The CDR3 sequence: CASSFKRARTDTQYF. The CDR3 region has the DNA TGTGCCAGCAGTTTCAAGCGGGCGCGCACAGATACGCAGTATTTT.